The 9 T cell receptor beta chains presented below share a single source sample, sequenced in a study of T cell changes during pregnancy in multiple sclerosis. TCRdb's copy holds only in-frame clones and misses some; the assay was immunoSEQ multiplex PCR. The sample lists around 97,000 clones; approximately 90% were seen once. Sequencing was performed on peripheral blood, taken in the second trimester of pregnancy. These receptors were taken from a female donor in good health, enrolled as a control in a pregnancy study.

V is TRBV2 and J is TRBJ1-1; D perhaps matches TRBD1 (6 bases). CDR1 is SNHLY, CDR2 FYNNEI, per germline. Trimming cost V 5 bases and J 10 bases, with 23 bases left between them. This CDR3 region has 15 residues. The CDR3, as DNA: TGTGCCAGCAGTTCCGGACAGCCGGGAAGTTTGAGAGCTTTCTTT. Its translation is CASSSGQPGSLRAFF.

This clone has just one count. The V and J genes are TRBV11-2 and TRBJ1-2; 9 bases fit TRBD1. Germline values: CDR1 SGHAT, CDR2 FQNNGV. V lost 4 bases, J lost 4 bases, and 16 bases stayed unmatched. CDR3 length: 18 amino acids. CDR3 DNA: TGTGCCAGCAGCTCGCCCGGGACAGGGATTACCTCGGGCTATGGCTACACCTTC. Translated: CASSSPGTGITSGYGYTF.

The rearrangement joins TRBV7-9 to TRBJ2-1, with D possibly matching TRBD2 (6 bases). In germline, CDR1 is SEHNR, CDR2 FQNEAQ (reference sequence). CDR3 length: 15 residues. Trimming took off 1 base at V and 5 bases at J, with 12 bases between the two ends. The CDR3 DNA sequence: TGTGCCAGCAGCTTAGTTTGGACTACTGACAATGAGCAGTTCTTC. It is translated as CASSLVWTTDNEQFF.

This chain connects TRBV28 to TRBJ2-2; TRBD2 aligns across 8 bases. The CDR3 totals 16 residues. V was pared by 5 bases and J by 1 base, with 6 bases of the junction left unmatched. Per the germline V gene, CDR1 is MDHEN and CDR2 is SYDVKM. The CDR3 region is CASSDGLAVNTGELFF. CDR3 bases: TGTGCCAGCAGTGATGGACTAGCCGTGAACACCGGGGAGCTGTTTTTT.

CDR3 residues: CASSLALGGMGYTF. In DNA form, the CDR3 reads TGTGCCAGCAGCTTAGCTCTAGGAGGGATGGGCTACACCTTC. The chain uses TRBV7-2 and TRBJ1-2; D is undetermined. CDR1 and CDR2 from the germline V gene are SGHTA and FQGNSA. The CDR3 spans 14 residues. Trimming took 0 bases from V and 8 from J, leaving 13 bases between them.

The chain recombines TRBV19 with TRBJ1-2; D unclear. This CDR3 contains 13 residues. V dropped 5 bases and J dropped 4 bases, with 11 bases sitting between them. Germline CDR1 and CDR2: LNHDA and SQIVND (reference sequence). The CDR3 protein is CASSPSEVYGYTF. In DNA form, the CDR3 reads TGTGCCAGTAGTCCATCAGAAGTCTATGGCTACACCTTC. Drawing the rest from reference TRBV19 and TRBJ1-2, the complete variable domain is DGGITQSPKYLFRKEGQNVTLSCEQNLNHDAMYWYRQDPGQGLRLIYYSQIVNDFQKGDIAEGYSVSREKKESFPLTVTSAQKNPTAFYLCASSPSEVYGYTFGSGTRLTVV.

The CDR3 region has the DNA TGTGCCAGCAAGGGACAGAGTACTAACTATGGCTACACCTTC. As protein: CASKGQSTNYGYTF. The genes are TRBV2 and TRBJ1-2, with TRBD1 identical over 7 bases. Germline-derived CDR1 and CDR2 are SNHLY and FYNNEI. The CDR3 totals 14 residues. V was clipped by 7 bases and J by 0 bases; unmatched bases: 5. The full variable domain, completed using reference TRBV2 and TRBJ1-2, is EPEVTQTPSHQVTQMGQEVILRCVPISNHLYFYWYRQILGQKVEFLVSFYNNEISEKSEIFDDQFSVERPDGSNFTLKIRSTKLEDSAMYFCASKGQSTNYGYTFGSGTRLTVV.

CDR3 bases: TGTGCCAGCAGTGAAGCATTCAGGGAGGTACGATACGAGCAGTACTTC. It is translated as CASSEAFREVRYEQYF. The chain employs TRBV2 and TRBJ2-7; perhaps TRBD2 as D (6 bases). There are 16 residues in the CDR3. Germline assignment: CDR1 SNHLY and CDR2 FYNNEI. The germline V and J ends were trimmed by 0 bases and 4 bases, with 16 bases remaining between them.

This chain uses TRBV5-1 with TRBJ1-5, with 8 bases lining up with TRBD1. The CDR3 covers 13 residues. Germline V CDR1 and CDR2: SGHRS, YFSETQ. J lost 14 bases, V lost 4 bases, and 11 bases had no gene match. The CDR3 loop is CASSPGPGQVEHF. CDR3 nucleotide sequence: TGCGCCAGCAGCCCCGGTCCGGGACAGGTCGAGCATTTT.